Following are 14 T cell receptor beta chains from one sample sequenced in a study of T-cell memory formation after mild COVID-19. TCRdb independently ran MiXCR on the 5' RACE reads; one entry per CDR3 protein. This sample has 210,000 or so distinct CDR3 sequences, with about 17% found just once. Material for sequencing was PBMCs or a T cell subset sorted from them (not recorded which). These receptors came from an adult woman who had mild COVID-19 (a few samples of this study predate the infection). Cell type and time point are not known.

The chain recombines TRBV5-6 with TRBJ1-5; tentative D call: TRBD1 (6 bases). The germline V gene has CDR1 SGHDT and CDR2 YYEEEE. V lost 4 bases and J lost 0, with 17 bases in between. The CDR3 is 17 amino acids. CDR3 in amino acids: CASSQQGFWNSNQPQHF. CDR3 in DNA: TGTGCCAGCAGCCAACAGGGATTTTGGAATAGCAATCAGCCCCAGCATTTT.

The chain uses TRBV7-2 and TRBJ2-5, with 9 bases that match TRBD1. This CDR3 has 15 amino acids. V was pared by 5 bases and J by 3 bases, with 7 bases of the junction left unmatched. Germline V gene sequence: CDR1 SGHTA, CDR2 FQGNSA. CDR3: CASSTRTGEEETQYF. CDR3 coding DNA: TGTGCCAGCAGCACCCGGACAGGGGAGGAAGAGACCCAGTACTTC.

This clonotype came up a few times. This chain connects TRBV5-1 to TRBJ2-7, with D possibly matching TRBD1 (6 bases). The CDR3 has 14 amino acids. V was pared by 0 bases and J by 2 bases, with 9 bases between. Germline assignment: CDR1 SGHRS and CDR2 YFSETQ. CDR3 sequence (DNA): TGCGCCAGCAGCTTGGACAGGGATACCTACGAGCAGTACTTC. Amino acids: CASSLDRDTYEQYF.

V usage is TRBV20-1 and J usage is TRBJ1-1, with TRBD1 matching 9 bases. Germline lookup yields CDR1 DFQATT and CDR2 SNEGSKA (reference sequence). Trimming removed 6 bases from V and 5 bases from J; junction bases left unmatched: 13. The CDR3 is 15 amino acids. CDR3 in amino acids: CSAAPRTGGWTEAFF. The CDR3 DNA follows: TGCAGTGCCGCCCCGCGAACAGGGGGCTGGACTGAAGCTTTCTTT.

This clonotype has just a few counts. CDR3 nucleotide sequence: TGTGCCAGCAGTCCCAGACGGGGGACGACTAGCGGGAGGTCCACAGATACGCAGTATTTT. This translates into CASSPRRGTTSGRSTDTQYF. This chain connects TRBV12-3 or TRBV12-4 to TRBJ2-3, with 13 bases fitting TRBD2. V dropped 5 bases and J dropped 2; count of bases not matched to a gene: 16. This CDR3 has 20 residues.

In its sample, this clonotype was seen many times. This chain joins TRBV14 and TRBJ1-2, with D possibly TRBD1 on 6 matching bases. The CDR3 extends over 15 amino acids. Germline V CDR1 and CDR2: SGHDN, FVKESK. Trimming stripped 5 bases from V and 6 bases from J, with 19 bases between. In DNA form, the CDR3 reads TGTGCCAGCAGCAGATCCATCACAGGGTTCGATGGCTACACCTTC. Protein sequence: CASSRSITGFDGYTF.

Only a few counts were recorded for this clonotype. The J gene is TRBJ2-1, the V gene TRBV7-2; D is undetermined. The CDR3 covers 13 residues. The V gene's germline CDR1 is SGHTA and CDR2 FQGNSA. V shed 5 bases and J shed 1 base, with 6 bases lying between them. The CDR3 bases are TGTGCCAGCAGCCCAGAGTCCTACAATGAGCAGTTCTTC. As protein: CASSPESYNEQFF.

The chain carries TRBV20-1 and TRBJ1-4; D gene uncertain. The CDR3 covers 14 residues. Trimming stripped 0 bases from V and 4 bases from J, with 9 bases between. The germline V gene has CDR1 DFQATT and CDR2 SNEGSKA (reference sequence). CDR3 nucleotide sequence: TGCAGTGCTAGAGATCGGGCCTATAATGAAAAACTGTTTTTT. Translation: CSARDRAYNEKLFF.

The chain joins TRBV3-1 to TRBJ1-2; D gene ambiguous. CDR3 length: 14 residues. Germline CDR1 is LGHDT and CDR2 is YNNKEL (reference sequence). Trimming pared 4 bases from V and 8 bases from J, leaving 17 bases between. The CDR3 loop reads CASSPRALFQGYTF. CDR3 in DNA: TGTGCCAGCAGCCCAAGGGCCCTCTTCCAGGGCTACACCTTC.

V usage is TRBV7-8 and J usage is TRBJ1-6, with a possible D match to TRBD1 (5 bases). Germline V gives CDR1 SGHVS, CDR2 FQNEAQ. The CDR3 is 14 amino acids. Trimming left V 5 bases short and J 10 bases short, with 15 bases between. The CDR3 DNA sequence: TGTGCCAGCAGCCGACCGGGACTTGGATCACCCCTCCACTTT. Translation gives CASSRPGLGSPLHF. The full variable domain, with the rest looked up from reference TRBV7-8 and TRBJ1-6, is GAGVSQSPRYKVAKRGQDVALRCDPISGHVSLFWYQQALGQGPEFLTYFQNEAQLDKSGLPSDRFFAERPEGSVSTLKIQRTQQEDSAVYLCASSRPGLGSPLHFGNGTRLTVT.

The J gene is TRBJ1-1, the V gene TRBV12-3 or TRBV12-4; no firm D call. V lost 2 bases and J lost 1, with 14 bases in between. The CDR3 length is 16 residues. The CDR3 is CASSLYSQRANTEAFF. In DNA, the CDR3 is TGTGCCAGCAGTTTATACTCCCAGAGAGCGAACACTGAAGCTTTCTTT.

In this sample, this clonotype turned up a few times. The chain combines TRBV7-2 with TRBJ1-4; D is undetermined. CDR1 and CDR2 from the germline V gene are SGHTA and FQGNSA. The CDR3 extends over 15 amino acids. V lost 1 base to trimming and J lost 0 bases, with 6 bases between them. CDR3 bases: TGTGCCAGCAGCTTAGAAGTTGCAACTAATGAAAAACTGTTTTTT. Translation gives CASSLEVATNEKLFF.

This clonotype has just a few counts. The chain links TRBV20-1 to TRBJ1-1, with 7 bases identical to TRBD1. From germline, CDR1 is DFQATT and CDR2 SNEGSKA (reference sequence). There are 13 residues in the CDR3. Unmatched junction bases numbered 8, after V lost 5 bases and J lost 5 bases. DNA of the CDR3: TGCAGTGCTGCGCGCTACAGGGGAACTGAAGCTTTCTTT. It translates to CSAARYRGTEAFF.

This clonotype is a singleton in its sample. The chain links TRBV24-1 to TRBJ2-1; 9 bases map to TRBD2. With V trimmed by 4 bases and J by 5 bases, 8 bases remained unmatched. CDR3 length: 16 amino acids. CDR1 KGHDR and CDR2 SFDVKD come from the germline V gene. CDR3 region: CATSDLRLAGNNEQFF. The CDR3 DNA is TGTGCCACCAGTGACCTCCGGCTAGCGGGAAACAATGAGCAGTTCTTC.